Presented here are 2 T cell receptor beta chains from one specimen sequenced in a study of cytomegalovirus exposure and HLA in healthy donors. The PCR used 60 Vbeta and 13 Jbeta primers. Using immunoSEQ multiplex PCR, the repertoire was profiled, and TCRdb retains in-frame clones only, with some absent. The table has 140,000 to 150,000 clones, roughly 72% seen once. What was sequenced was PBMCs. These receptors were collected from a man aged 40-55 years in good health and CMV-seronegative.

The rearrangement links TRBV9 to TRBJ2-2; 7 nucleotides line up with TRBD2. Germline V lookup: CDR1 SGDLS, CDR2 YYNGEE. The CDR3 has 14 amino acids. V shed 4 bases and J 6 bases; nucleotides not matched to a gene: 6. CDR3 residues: CASSPERGPGELFF. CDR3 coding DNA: TGTGCCAGCAGCCCAGAGCGGGGTCCCGGGGAGCTGTTTTTT. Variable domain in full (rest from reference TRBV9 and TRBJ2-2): DSGVTQTPKHLITATGQRVTLRCSPRSGDLSVYWYQQSLDQGLQFLIQYYNGEERAKGNILERFSAQQFPDLHSELNLSSLELGDSALYFCASSPERGPGELFFGEGSRLTVL.

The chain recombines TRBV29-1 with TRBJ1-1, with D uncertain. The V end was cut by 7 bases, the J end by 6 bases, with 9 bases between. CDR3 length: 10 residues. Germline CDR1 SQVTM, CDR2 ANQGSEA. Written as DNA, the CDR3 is TGCAGCGCCGGAGGTGCTGAAGCTTTCTTT. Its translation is CSAGGAEAFF.